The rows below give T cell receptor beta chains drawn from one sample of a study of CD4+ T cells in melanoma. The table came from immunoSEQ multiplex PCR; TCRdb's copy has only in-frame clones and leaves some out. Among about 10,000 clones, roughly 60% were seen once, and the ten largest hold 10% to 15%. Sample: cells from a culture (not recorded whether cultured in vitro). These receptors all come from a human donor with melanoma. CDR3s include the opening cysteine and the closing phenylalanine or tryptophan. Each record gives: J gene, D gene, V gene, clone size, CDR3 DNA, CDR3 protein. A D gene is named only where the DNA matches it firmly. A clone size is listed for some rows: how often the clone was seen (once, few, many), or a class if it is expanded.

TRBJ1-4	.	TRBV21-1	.	TGTGCCAGCAGCACGGGACAGCTTTTT	CASSTGQLF
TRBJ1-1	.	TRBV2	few	TGTGCCAGCACCCCCGAGGCAGTACTAACTGAAGCTTTCTTT	CASTPEAVLTEAFF
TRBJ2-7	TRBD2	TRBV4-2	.	TGTGCCAGCAGCCAAGCCTCGACTAGCGGGGGGGCGGTGCCCTACGAGCAGTACTTC	CASSQASTSGGAVPYEQYF
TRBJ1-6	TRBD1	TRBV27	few	TGTGCCAGCAGTTCTGGGACAGGGAATAATTCACCCCTCCACTTT	CASSSGTGNNSPLHF
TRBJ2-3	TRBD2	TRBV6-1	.	TGTGCCAGCAGCCTGCGGGGGGCGGTAGATACGCAGTATTTT	CASSLRGAVDTQYF
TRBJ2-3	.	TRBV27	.	TGTGCCAGCAGTTTTACTAGGGGCGGAACAGATACGCAGTATTTT	CASSFTRGGTDTQYF
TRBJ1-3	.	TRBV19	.	TGTGCCAGTACTCCTAGCGGCTACTCTGGAAACACCATATATTTT	CASTPSGYSGNTIYF
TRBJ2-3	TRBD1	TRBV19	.	TGTGCCAGTAGATTAACGACAGGGAAGTCCACAGATACGCAGTATTTT	CASRLTTGKSTDTQYF
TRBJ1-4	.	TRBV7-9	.	TGTGCCAGCAGCTTAGTAGGGTTCAGTGAAAAACTGTTTTTT	CASSLVGFSEKLFF
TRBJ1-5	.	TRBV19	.	TGTGCCAGTAGTAGACAGCCCGAAAATCAGCCCCAGCATTTT	CASSRQPENQPQHF
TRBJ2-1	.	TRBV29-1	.	TGCAGCGTGGGATCTGGGCAGGGCAATGAGCAGTTCTTC	CSVGSGQGNEQFF
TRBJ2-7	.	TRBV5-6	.	TGTGCCAGCAGCTTGTGGGGCACCTTCTCCTACGAGCAGTACTTC	CASSLWGTFSYEQYF
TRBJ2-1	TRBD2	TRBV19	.	TGTGCCAGTAGTCTCGTAGGGACTAGCCGAACTGACAATGAGCAGTTCTTC	CASSLVGTSRTDNEQFF
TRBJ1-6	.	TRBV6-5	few	TGTGCCAGCGGGCGGGGGGGACGTTCACCCCTCCACTTT	CASGRGGRSPLHF
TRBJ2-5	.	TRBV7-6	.	TGTGCCAGCAGCTTATCCGGGTTGGAGACCCAGTACTTC	CASSLSGLETQYF
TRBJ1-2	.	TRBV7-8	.	TGTGCCAGCAGCCCCGCGCACAGGGACGGCTACACCTTC	CASSPAHRDGYTF
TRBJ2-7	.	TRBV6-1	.	TGTGCCAGCAGCGAACTCAGCGGGTTTATGTACTTC	CASSELSGFMYF
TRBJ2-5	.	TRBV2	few	TGTGCCAGCAGGCGAGGTTTGAGTTTCGGAGAGACCCAGTACTTC	CASRRGLSFGETQYF
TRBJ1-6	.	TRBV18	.	TGTGCCAGCTCACCGACCGGGACTTCAGGGATCTGGAATTCACCCCTCCACTTT	CASSPTGTSGIWNSPLHF
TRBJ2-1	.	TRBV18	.	TGTGCCAGCTCACCATCCACCAACAATGAGCAGTTCTTC	CASSPSTNNEQFF
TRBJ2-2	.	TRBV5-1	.	TGCGCCAGCAGCGAAGGCGGGACTGCGAACACCGGGGAGCTGTTTTTT	CASSEGGTANTGELFF
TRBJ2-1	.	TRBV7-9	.	TGTGCCAGCAGCTTAGAGAGGACTCAGCAGTTCTTC	CASSLERTQQFF